This T cell receptor beta chain is from a study of blood T cell repertoires in COVID-19. At the level of the study: Samples came from the United States, Italy and Spain, spanning acute and convalescent COVID-19. Nucleic acid was either cDNA or gDNA, and it came from T cells, B-cell-depleted T cells, or PBMCs.

The length of the CDR3 is 13 residues. V was pared by 6 bases and J by 5 bases, with 13 bases between. Per the germline V gene, CDR1 is MNHEY and CDR2 is SVGAGI. Per the original data handling: It was from reference gene primer amplification that nucleated cell counts were estimated. Generated by immunoSEQ multiplex PCR, the TCRdb table keeps only in-frame clones and is missing some. That table is the source of V, J and clone size, and D and trimming were worked out from the DNA. The table records 180,000 or so clones, 65% to 85% of them present only once. This clonotype originated in a human donor with acute or convalescent COVID-19. The donor label of this sample is uncertain. This chain links TRBV6-5 with TRBJ2-5; D gene unclear. Sequenced material: peripheral blood. CDR3 sequence (DNA): TGTGCCAGCAGGCGAGCCGGTACGGAGACCCAGTACTTC. It is translated as CASRRAGTETQYF.